Below, 16 T cell receptor beta chains from the same sample are listed, as sequenced in a study of beta chain features in type 1 diabetes. Reverse transcription of all isolated RNA meant that expressed TCRB transcripts were sequenced. Profiled with immunoSEQ multiplex PCR; TCRdb holds only in-frame clones, not every one. The sample shows 600,000 to 650,000 clones, roughly 15% of them seen only once. Sequenced input: naive CD4+ T cells from blood. These receptors were obtained from a man younger than 35 in good health.

This clone was observed a handful of times. The genes are TRBV29-1 and TRBJ2-7; the D is unclear. This CDR3 region has 11 residues. Per the germline V gene, CDR1 is SQVTM and CDR2 is ANQGSEA. With 8 bases removed from V and 4 bases from J, the gap between germline ends came to 12 bases. CDR3 DNA sequence: TGCAGCACCAAAATGGGGTACGAGCAGTACTTC. This sequence encodes CSTKMGYEQYF.

The genes are TRBV7-9 and TRBJ1-1; D unresolved. V was pared by 3 bases and J by 6 bases, with 20 bases between. Germline-derived CDR1 and CDR2 are SEHNR and FQNEAQ (reference sequence). The CDR3 loop spans 16 amino acids. The CDR3 protein is CASSLGGRRGNAEAFF. The DNA for the CDR3 is TGTGCCAGCAGCTTGGGAGGCCGACGGGGTAACGCTGAAGCTTTCTTT.

This clone was seen only a few times. The V gene is TRBV27, the J gene TRBJ1-5; D perhaps matches TRBD1 (5 bases). The CDR3 runs 16 residues. CDR1 and CDR2 (germline): MNHEY, SMNVEV (reference sequence). The V gene lost 4 bases and the J gene lost 2 bases, with 15 bases spanning the gap. CDR3 sequence: CASSWLGGGGNQPQHF. The CDR3 DNA is TGTGCCAGCAGTTGGTTGGGAGGAGGGGGCAATCAGCCCCAGCATTTT.

This rearrangement joins TRBV7-2 to TRBJ2-2; 13 bases fit TRBD2. Germline V gene data show CDR1 as SGHTA and CDR2 as FQGNSA. CDR3 size: 19 residues. V trimming: 1 base; J trimming: 3 bases; junction bases outside the gene matches: 8. CDR3 sequence: CASSLGPTSGRAYTGELFF. The CDR3 DNA follows: TGTGCCAGCAGCTTAGGGCCAACTAGCGGGAGGGCCTACACCGGGGAGCTGTTTTTT.

This clone has a handful of counts. V gene TRBV9 combines with J gene TRBJ2-5; tentative D call: TRBD1 (6 bases). CDR3 length: 15 residues. With 3 bases removed from V and 3 bases from J, the gap between germline ends came to 15 bases. The germline V gene has CDR1 SGDLS and CDR2 YYNGEE. CDR3 sequence reads: CASSAWMDRKETQYF. In DNA, the CDR3 is TGTGCCAGCAGCGCCTGGATGGACAGAAAAGAGACCCAGTACTTC.

The J gene is TRBJ2-7, the V gene TRBV18; D is ambiguous. CDR1 is KGHSH, CDR2 LQKENI, per germline. Trimming stripped 1 base from V and 1 base from J, with 8 bases between. This CDR3 is 14 amino acids long. CDR3 region: CASSPQIGSYEQYF. CDR3 DNA: TGTGCCAGCTCACCACAAATCGGATCCTACGAGCAGTACTTC.

This sequence joins TRBV29-1 and TRBJ2-1, with D perhaps matching TRBD2 (5 bases). CDR3 size: 11 residues. Trimming shortened V by 3 bases and J by 7 bases, and 7 bases separated the two germline ends. Germline V gives CDR1 SQVTM, CDR2 ANQGSEA. As DNA, the CDR3 is TGCAGCGTTGACGGGGATAATGAGCAGTTCTTC. Translation gives CSVDGDNEQFF.

The V call is TRBV28, the J call TRBJ2-1; D is perhaps TRBD2 (6 bases). The germline V gene encodes CDR1 MDHEN and CDR2 SYDVKM. V was cut by 5 bases and J by 12 bases, with 17 bases left in between. This CDR3 comprises 13 residues. The CDR3 bases are TGTGCCAGCAGTGAGCCGGGACTGCGGGGGCAGTTCTTC. It encodes CASSEPGLRGQFF. Full variable domain (remainder filled in from reference TRBV28 and TRBJ2-1): DVKVTQSSRYLVKRTGEKVFLECVQDMDHENMFWYRQDPGLGLRLIYFSYDVKMKEKGDIPEGYSVSREKKERFSLILESASTNQTSMYLCASSEPGLRGQFFGPGTRLTVL.

This clone was observed at least ten times. Other DNA sequences in the sample encode the same CDR3. In DNA, the CDR3 is TGTGCCAGCAGCCAGCAGTTGAACACTGAAGCTTTCTTT. Translation gives CASSQQLNTEAFF. V gene TRBV14 combines with J gene TRBJ1-1, with D unclear. The CDR3 extends over 13 amino acids. Germline CDR1 is SGHDN and CDR2 is FVKESK. V was cut by 3 bases and J by 0 bases, with 5 bases left in between.

The table lists this clone with a few counts. The rearrangement uses TRBV5-1 and TRBJ2-3; 7 bases align to TRBD2. Losses at the gene ends were 3 bases for V and 0 bases for J; bases not matched to a gene: 4. This CDR3 has 15 amino acids. Germline CDR1 reads SGHRS; CDR2 reads YFSETQ. The CDR3 loop is CASSSLAVSTDTQYF. The DNA of the CDR3 is TGCGCCAGCAGCTCCCTAGCGGTGAGCACAGATACGCAGTATTTT.

This clone was recorded only once. The J gene is TRBJ2-1, the V gene TRBV12-5; D not resolved. CDR1 and CDR2 (germline): LGHNT, FRNRAP. The CDR3 is 14 residues long. Trimming stripped 7 bases from V and 1 base from J, with 11 bases between. In DNA, the CDR3 is TGTGCTAGTGCCCCGACACTTTCCTACAATGAGCAGTTCTTC. Protein: CASAPTLSYNEQFF.

The chain is built from TRBV28 and TRBJ2-7, with 10 bases lining up with TRBD1. The CDR3 loop spans 14 amino acids. Germline V CDR1 and CDR2: MDHEN, SYDVKM. After removal of 4 bases from V and 6 bases from J, the junction contained 6 bases not matched to a gene. The CDR3 here is CASSSPGQGSEQYF. The CDR3, as DNA: TGTGCCAGCAGTTCTCCGGGACAGGGGAGCGAGCAGTACTTC.

The J gene is TRBJ1-1, the V gene TRBV18; D not resolved. Germline CDR1 is KGHSH and CDR2 is LQKENI. This CDR3 region has 11 residues. V lost 3 bases, J lost 10 bases, and 9 bases lay in between. CDR3 in DNA: TGTGCCAGCTCACCCGGAGAAGCAGCTTTCTTT. This gives the protein CASSPGEAAFF.

The chain is built from TRBV5-1 and TRBJ2-1; D is possibly TRBD2 (6 bases). Trimming took 4 bases from V and 4 from J, leaving 15 bases between them. The germline V gene encodes CDR1 SGHRS and CDR2 YFSETQ. This CDR3 region has 15 residues. The CDR3 DNA reads TGCGCCAGCAGCCCTGAACTAGCTCCATACAATGAGCAGTTCTTC. It specifies CASSPELAPYNEQFF. Variable domain in full (rest from reference TRBV5-1 and TRBJ2-1): KAGVTQTPRYLIKTRGQQVTLSCSPISGHRSVSWYQQTPGQGLQFLFEYFSETQRNKGNFPGRFSGRQFSNSRSEMNVSTLELGDSALYLCASSPELAPYNEQFFGPGTRLTVL.

The sample holds a few counts of this clone. The chain uses TRBV9 and TRBJ1-1; D perhaps matches TRBD1 (6 bases). Deletions cut 1 base from V and 0 bases from J, with 19 bases between. CDR1 and CDR2 (germline): SGDLS, YYNGEE. The CDR3 length is 18 residues. This CDR3 is CASSVSAVGGLVNTEAFF. The CDR3 region has the DNA TGTGCCAGCAGCGTAAGTGCCGTCGGGGGCCTGGTGAACACTGAAGCTTTCTTT.

There are a few counts of this clone. The chain couples TRBV30 to TRBJ1-1, with 7 bases identical to TRBD1. Germline values: CDR1 GTSNPN, CDR2 SVGIG (reference sequence). V lost 2 bases and J lost 2; bases outside the gene matches: 5. This CDR3 region has 14 residues. CDR3 bases: TGTGCCTGGAGTATGGGACAGAAAAACACTGAAGCTTTCTTT. Protein product: CAWSMGQKNTEAFF.